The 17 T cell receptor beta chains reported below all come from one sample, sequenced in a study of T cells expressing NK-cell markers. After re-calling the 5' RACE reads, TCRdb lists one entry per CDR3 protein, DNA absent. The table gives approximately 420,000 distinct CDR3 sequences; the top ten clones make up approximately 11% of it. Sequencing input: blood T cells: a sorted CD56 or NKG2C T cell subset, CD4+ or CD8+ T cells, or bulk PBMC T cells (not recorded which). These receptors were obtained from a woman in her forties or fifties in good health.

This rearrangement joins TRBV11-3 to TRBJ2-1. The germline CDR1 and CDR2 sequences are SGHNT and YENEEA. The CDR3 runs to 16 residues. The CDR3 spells CASSLVLHSSYNEQFF. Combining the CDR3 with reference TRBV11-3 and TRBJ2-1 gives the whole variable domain EAGVVQSPRYKIIEKKQPVAFWCNPISGHNTLYWYLQNLGQGPELLIRYENEEAVDDSQLPKDRFSAERLKGVDSTLKIQPAELGDSAVYLCASSLVLHSSYNEQFFGPGTRLTVL.

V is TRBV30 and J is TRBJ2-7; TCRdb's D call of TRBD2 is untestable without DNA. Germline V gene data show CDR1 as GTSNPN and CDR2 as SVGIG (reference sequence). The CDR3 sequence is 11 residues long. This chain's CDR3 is CAWSREGEQYF.

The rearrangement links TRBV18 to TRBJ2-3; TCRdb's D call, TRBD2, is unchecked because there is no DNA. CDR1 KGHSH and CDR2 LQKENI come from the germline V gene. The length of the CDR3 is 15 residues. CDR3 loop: CASSPTSGRTDTQYF.

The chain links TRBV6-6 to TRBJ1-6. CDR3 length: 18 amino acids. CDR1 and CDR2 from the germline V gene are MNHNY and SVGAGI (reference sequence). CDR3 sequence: CASESSLWGSGEDSPLHF.

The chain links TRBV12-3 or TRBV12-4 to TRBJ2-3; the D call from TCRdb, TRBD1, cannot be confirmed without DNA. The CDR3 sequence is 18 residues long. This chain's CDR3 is CASSLLWARGRHTDTQYF.

The CDR3 sequence is CSVARRDVGYTF. The V gene is TRBV29-1, the J gene TRBJ1-2; TCRdb proposes TRBD1, but this gene call is untestable without DNA. The V gene's germline CDR1 is SQVTM and CDR2 ANQGSEA. CDR3 length equals 12 residues.

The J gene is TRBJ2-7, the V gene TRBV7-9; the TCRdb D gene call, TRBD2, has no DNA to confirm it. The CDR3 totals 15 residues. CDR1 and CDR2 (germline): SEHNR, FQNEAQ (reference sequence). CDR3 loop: CASSSYRRAPLEQYF.

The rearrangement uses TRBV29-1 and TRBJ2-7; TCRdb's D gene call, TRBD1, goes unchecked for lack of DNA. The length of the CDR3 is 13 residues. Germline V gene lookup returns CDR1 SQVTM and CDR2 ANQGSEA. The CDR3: CSVAMTGDYEQYF.

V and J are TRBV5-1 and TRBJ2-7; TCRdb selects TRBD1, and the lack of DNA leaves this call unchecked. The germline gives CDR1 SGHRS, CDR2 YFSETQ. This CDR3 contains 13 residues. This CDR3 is CASWWEGSYEQYF.

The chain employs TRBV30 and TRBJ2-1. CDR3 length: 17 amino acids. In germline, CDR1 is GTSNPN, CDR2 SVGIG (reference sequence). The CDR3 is CAWSVEKARLSFYEQFF.

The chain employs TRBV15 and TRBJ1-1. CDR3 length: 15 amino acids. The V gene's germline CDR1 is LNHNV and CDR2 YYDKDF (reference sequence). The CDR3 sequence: CATSRDNALNTEAFF.

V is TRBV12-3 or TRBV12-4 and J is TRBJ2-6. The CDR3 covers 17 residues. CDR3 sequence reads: CASSLATGNSGANVLTF.

CDR3 sequence reads: CASSRDTMLYGYTF. This chain joins TRBV19 and TRBJ1-2; the D gene TCRdb calls, TRBD1, cannot be checked with no DNA. The CDR3 sequence is 14 residues long. Germline CDR1 reads LNHDA; CDR2 reads SQIVND (reference sequence).

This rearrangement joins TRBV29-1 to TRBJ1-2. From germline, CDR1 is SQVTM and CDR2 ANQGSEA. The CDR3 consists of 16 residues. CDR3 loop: CSVENREGPLNYGYTF. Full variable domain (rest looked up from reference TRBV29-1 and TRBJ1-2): SAVISQKPSRDICQRGTSLTIQCQVDSQVTMMFWYRQQPGQSLTLIATANQGSEATYESGFVIDKFPISRPNLTFSTLTVSNMSPEDSSIYLCSVENREGPLNYGYTFGSGTRLTVV.

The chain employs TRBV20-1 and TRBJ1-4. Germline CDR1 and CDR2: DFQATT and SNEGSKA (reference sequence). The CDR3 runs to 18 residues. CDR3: CSARAGGGSARRYEKLFF.

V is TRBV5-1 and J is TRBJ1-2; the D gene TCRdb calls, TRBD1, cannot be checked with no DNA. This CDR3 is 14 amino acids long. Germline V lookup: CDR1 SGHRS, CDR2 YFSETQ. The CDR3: CASSTTEMFGGYTF.

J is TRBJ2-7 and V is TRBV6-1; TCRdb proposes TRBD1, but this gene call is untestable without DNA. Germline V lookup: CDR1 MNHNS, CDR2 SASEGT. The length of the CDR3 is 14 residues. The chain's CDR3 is CASSVRQGSYEQYF.